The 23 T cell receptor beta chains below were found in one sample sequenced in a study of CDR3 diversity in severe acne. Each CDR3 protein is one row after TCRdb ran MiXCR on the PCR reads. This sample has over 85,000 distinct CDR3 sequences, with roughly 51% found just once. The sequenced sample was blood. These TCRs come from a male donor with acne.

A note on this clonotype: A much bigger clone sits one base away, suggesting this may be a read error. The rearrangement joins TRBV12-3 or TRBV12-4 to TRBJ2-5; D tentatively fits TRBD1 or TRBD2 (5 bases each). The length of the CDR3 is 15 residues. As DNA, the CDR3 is TGTGCCAACAGTGACCGGGACGGTGCCTTAGAGACCCAGTACTTC. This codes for CANSDRDGALETQYF.

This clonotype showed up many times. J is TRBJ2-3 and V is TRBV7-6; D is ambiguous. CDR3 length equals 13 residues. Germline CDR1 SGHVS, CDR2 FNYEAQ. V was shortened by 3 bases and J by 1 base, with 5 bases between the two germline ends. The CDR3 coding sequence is TGTGCCAGCAGCTTCCCTGGCACAGATACGCAGTATTTT. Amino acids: CASSFPGTDTQYF. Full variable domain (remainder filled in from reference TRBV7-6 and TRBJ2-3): GAGVSQSPRYKVTKRGQDVALRCDPISGHVSLYWYRQALGQGPEFLTYFNYEAQQDKSGLPNDRFSAERPEGSISTLTIQRTEQRDSAMYRCASSFPGTDTQYFGPGTRLTVL.

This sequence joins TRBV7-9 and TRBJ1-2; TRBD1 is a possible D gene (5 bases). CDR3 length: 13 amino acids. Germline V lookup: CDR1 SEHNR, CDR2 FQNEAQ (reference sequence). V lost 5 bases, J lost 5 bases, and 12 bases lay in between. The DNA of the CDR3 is TGTGCCAGCAGCCCCGGTGAGGGGTATGGCTACACCTTC. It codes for CASSPGEGYGYTF.

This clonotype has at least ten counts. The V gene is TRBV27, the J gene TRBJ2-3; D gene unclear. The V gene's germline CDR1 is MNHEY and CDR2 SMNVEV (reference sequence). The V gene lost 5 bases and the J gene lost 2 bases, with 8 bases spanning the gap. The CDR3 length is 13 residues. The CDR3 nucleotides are TGTGCCAGCAGTATACACAACACAGATACGCAGTATTTT. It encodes CASSIHNTDTQYF.

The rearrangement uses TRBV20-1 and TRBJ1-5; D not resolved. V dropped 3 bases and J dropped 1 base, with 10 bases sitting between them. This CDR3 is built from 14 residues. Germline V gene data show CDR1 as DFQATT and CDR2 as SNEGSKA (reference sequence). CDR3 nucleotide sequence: TGCAGTGCTAGGTCGGGGAAGAGCAATCAGCCCCAGCATTTT. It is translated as CSARSGKSNQPQHF.

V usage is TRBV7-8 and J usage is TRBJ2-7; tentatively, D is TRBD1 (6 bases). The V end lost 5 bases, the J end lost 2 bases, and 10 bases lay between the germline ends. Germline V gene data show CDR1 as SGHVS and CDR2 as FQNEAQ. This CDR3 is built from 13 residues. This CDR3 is CASSTDRTYEQYF. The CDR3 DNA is TGTGCCAGCAGCACTGACAGGACCTACGAGCAGTACTTC.

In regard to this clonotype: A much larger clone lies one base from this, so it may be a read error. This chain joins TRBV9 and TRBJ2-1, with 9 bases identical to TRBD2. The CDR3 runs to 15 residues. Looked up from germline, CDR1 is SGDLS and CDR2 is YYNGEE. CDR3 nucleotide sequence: TGTGCCACCAACCCGCTTAGCGGGGGAAACAATGGGCAGTTCTTC. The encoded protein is CATNPLSGGNNGQFF.

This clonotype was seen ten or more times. The CDR3 loop is CASSDSTSGEQFF. The CDR3 region has the DNA TGTGCCAGCAGTGACTCGACTAGCGGTGAGCAGTTCTTC. The genes are TRBV6-4 and TRBJ2-1, with 9 bases fitting TRBD2. V lost 0 bases and J lost 9; bases outside the gene matches: 0. CDR3 length: 13 amino acids. Germline-derived CDR1 and CDR2 are MRHNA and SNTAGT.

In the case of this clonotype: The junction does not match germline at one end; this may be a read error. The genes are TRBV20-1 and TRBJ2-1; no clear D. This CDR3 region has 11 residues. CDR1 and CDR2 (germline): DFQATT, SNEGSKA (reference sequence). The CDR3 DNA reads TGCAGTGGTAACAGCTACAATCAGCAGTTCTTC. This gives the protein CSGNSYNQQFF.

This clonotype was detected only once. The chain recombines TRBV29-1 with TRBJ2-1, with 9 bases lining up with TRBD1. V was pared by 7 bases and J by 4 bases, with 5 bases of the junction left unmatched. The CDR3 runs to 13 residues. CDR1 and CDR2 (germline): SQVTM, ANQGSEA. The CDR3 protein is CSGWTGDYNEQFF. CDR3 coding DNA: TGCAGCGGTTGGACAGGGGATTACAATGAGCAGTTCTTC.

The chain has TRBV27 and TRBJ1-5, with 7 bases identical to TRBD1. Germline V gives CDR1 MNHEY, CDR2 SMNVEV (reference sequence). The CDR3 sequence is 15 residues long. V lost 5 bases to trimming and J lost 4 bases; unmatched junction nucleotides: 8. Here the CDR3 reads CASSPRQGGNQPQHF. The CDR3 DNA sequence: TGTGCCAGCAGTCCCCGACAGGGTGGGAATCAGCCCCAGCATTTT.

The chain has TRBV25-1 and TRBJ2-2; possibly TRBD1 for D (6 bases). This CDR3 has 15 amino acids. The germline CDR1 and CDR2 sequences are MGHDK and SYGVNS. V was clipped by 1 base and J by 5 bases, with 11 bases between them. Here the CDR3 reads CASSEFQGMTGELFF. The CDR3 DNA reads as TGTGCCAGCAGTGAATTTCAGGGGATGACCGGGGAGCTGTTTTTT. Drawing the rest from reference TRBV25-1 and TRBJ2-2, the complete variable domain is EADIYQTPRYLVIGTGKKITLECSQTMGHDKMYWYQQDPGMELHLIHYSYGVNSTEKGDLSSESTVSRIRTEHFPLTLESARPSHTSQYLCASSEFQGMTGELFFGEGSRLTVL.

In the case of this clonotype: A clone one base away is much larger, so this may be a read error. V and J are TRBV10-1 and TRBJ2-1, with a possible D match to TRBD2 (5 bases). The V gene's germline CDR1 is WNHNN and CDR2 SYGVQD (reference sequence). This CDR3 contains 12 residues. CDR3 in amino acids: CAISGPGNKQFF. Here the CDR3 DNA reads TGCGCCATCAGTGGACCCGGGAACAAGCAGTTCTTC.

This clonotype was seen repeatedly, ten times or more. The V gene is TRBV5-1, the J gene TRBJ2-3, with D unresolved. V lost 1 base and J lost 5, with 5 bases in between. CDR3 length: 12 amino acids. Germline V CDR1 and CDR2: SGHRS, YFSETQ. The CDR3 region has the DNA TGCGCCAGCAGCTTGTTCCAAGATACGCAGTATTTT. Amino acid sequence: CASSLFQDTQYF.

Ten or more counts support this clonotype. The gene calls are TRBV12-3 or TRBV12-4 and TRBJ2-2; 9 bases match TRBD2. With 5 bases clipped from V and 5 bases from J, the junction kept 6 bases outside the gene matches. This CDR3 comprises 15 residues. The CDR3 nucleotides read TGTGCCAGCAGTCGTCGGGCGGGAGGGACCGGGGAGCTGTTTTTT. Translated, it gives CASSRRAGGTGELFF.

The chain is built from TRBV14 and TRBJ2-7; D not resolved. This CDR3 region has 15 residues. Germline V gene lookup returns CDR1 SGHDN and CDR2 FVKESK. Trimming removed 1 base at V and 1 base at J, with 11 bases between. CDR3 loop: CASSQGYGPSYEQYF. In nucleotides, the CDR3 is TGTGCCAGCAGCCAAGGGTATGGTCCATCCTACGAGCAGTACTTC.

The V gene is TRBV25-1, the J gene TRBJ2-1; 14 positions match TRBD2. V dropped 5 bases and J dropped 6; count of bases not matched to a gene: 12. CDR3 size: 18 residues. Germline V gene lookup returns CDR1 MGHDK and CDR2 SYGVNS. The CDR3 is CASSYQAPGLAGANEQFF. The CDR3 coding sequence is TGTGCCAGCAGTTACCAGGCACCGGGACTAGCGGGAGCCAATGAGCAGTTCTTC.

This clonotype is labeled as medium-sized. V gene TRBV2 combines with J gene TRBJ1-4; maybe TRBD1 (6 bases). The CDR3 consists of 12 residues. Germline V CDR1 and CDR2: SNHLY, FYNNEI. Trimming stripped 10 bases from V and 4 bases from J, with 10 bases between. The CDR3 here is CATRGDNEKLFF. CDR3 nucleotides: TGTGCCACCAGGGGAGATAATGAAAAACTGTTTTTT.

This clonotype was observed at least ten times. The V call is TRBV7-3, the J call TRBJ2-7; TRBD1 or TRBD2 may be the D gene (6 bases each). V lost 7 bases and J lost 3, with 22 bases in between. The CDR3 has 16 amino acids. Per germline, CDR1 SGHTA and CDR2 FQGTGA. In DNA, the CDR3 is TGTGCCAGCATCCTTACCGGGACACCGGGGGACTACGAGCAGTACTTC. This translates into CASILTGTPGDYEQYF.

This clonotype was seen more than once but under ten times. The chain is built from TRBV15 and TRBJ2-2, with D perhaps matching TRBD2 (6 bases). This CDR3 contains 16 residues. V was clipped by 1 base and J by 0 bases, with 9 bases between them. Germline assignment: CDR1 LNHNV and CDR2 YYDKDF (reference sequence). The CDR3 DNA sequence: TGTGCCACCAGCAGAGCTGCGGGAACGAACACCGGGGAGCTGTTTTTT. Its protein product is CATSRAAGTNTGELFF.

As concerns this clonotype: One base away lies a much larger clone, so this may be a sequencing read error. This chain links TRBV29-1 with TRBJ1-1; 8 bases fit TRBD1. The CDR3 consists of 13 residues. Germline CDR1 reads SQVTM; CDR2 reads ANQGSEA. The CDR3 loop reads CSAIPIRGLEALF. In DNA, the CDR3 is TGCAGCGCCATACCGATCAGGGGGCTGGAAGCTCTCTTT.

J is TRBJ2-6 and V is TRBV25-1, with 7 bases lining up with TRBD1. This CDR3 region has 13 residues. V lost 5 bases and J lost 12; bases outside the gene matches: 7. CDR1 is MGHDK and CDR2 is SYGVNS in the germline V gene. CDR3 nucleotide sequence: TGTGCCAGCAGTCAAACTAACAGGGGCGTCCTGACTTTC. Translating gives CASSQTNRGVLTF.

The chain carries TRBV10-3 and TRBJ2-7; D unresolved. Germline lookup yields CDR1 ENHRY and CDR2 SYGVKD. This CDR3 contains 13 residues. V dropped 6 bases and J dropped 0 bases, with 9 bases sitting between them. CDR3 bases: TGTGCCATCAGCCGAGAAGGCTCCTACGAGCAGTACTTC. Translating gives CAISREGSYEQYF.